This T cell receptor (beta chain) stems from a study of shared clonotypes between healthy human individuals (dated by TCRdb to the early 2020s). Regarding the complete study: Two women and a few men aged 18 to 49 years were included in the cohort. Blood TCR repertoires of a handful of healthy adults were deeply sequenced to estimate repertoire size and the extent of clonotype sharing between individuals. To increase sequencing depth and limit assay-specific biases, different laboratories used diverse techniques to prepare libraries and sequence TCR repertoires. Leukapheresis yielded between about 0.8 and 9.5 billion PBMCs per donor. Per donor, three plates each were used for CD4 naive and CD4 memory, two for CD8 naive, and one for CD8 memory.

Donors were healthy HIV-negative adults with no recently reported acute infections or vaccinations. Every donor was a Caucasian adult residing in Nashville, Tennessee, USA. CD4+ T cells were enriched by magnetic negative selection; naive cells were then positively selected on CD45RA, and the negative fraction formed the memory subset. After blood collection by leukapheresis, PBMCs were isolated using Ficoll-Histopaque density gradient centrifugation and then cryopreserved in the vapor phase of liquid nitrogen. Analytical flow cytometry was used to check the purity and quantity of each magnetically sorted T cell population. Genomic DNA was isolated from every sorted fraction and measured by UV absorbance on a Nanodrop 2000c. Comment on this clone: Its antigen is currently not known. No base-level quality is on record; no much larger clone is a single base apart.

The CDR3 starts with the cysteine, ends with the phenylalanine, and has 18 residues. The kept DNA is CDR3 alone, 54 bases in frame from the first base. The junction shows trimming of 4 bases on V and 2 bases on J, plus 24 bases between the germline ends. Using the deep immunoSEQ assay, TCR CDR3 regions were amplified from genomic DNA by multiplex PCR. Extracted genomic DNA from each cell subset was spread evenly across all wells of several immunoSEQ 96-well plates, with each plate serving as a replicate. For sorted subsets, each replicate PCR was loaded with 150 to 250 ng genomic DNA, equivalent to 32,000 or so T cell genomes. Purified libraries were quantified with a Qubit 3.0 fluorometer, sized on a Bioanalyzer 2100, and re-quantified with the KAPA Library Quantification kit. Every immunoSEQ 96-well plate was sequenced on a dedicated single-read 150-cycle Illumina NextSeq 550 flow cell. The study's own analysis went as follows. Because the immunoSEQ output held only junctional sequences and lacked quality scores, the filtering could not match the filtering applied to full-length reads. Sequences were annotated with PyIR, a Python wrapper for IgBLAST v1.9, using IMGT germline references to assign V/J genes and CDR3. Reads with weak V/J assignments (E-value above 1e-6), missing CDR3, stop codons, out-of-frame junctions, or ambiguous translated residues were removed. V3J clonotypes were defined as sequences sharing an identical inferred V gene, J gene, and CDR3 amino acid sequence. Percentage overlap between repertoires was computed as shared unique clonotypes divided by the size of the smaller repertoire. Repertoire richness was assessed with RTK rarefaction, the Chao1 estimator, and Recon v2.1 estimates of unobserved clonotypes. For all TCRbeta clonotypes obtained by the gDNA method from a handful of donors, generation probabilities were computed with OLGA. As stored in TCRdb, this immuneACCESS dataset retains in-frame rearrangements with V and J assigned. A fraction of the clones does not appear; measured against another copy, unresolved V genes explain less than half of the discrepancy, and the remainder lacks a known reason. V and J calls and clone size are given by that table; D and trimming were obtained from the DNA. The sample table holds under 1,900,000 clones, of which about 98.5% were seen once. Of the sample, about 0.4% is held by the ten largest clones.

General conclusions and limits of the study: The genetic and exposure-history diversity represented was limited by the small number of donors. Rarefaction of sorted-subset datasets indicated incomplete sequencing despite the large sequencing depth. Higher generation probabilities were observed for clonotypes shared by all four sorted-subset donors than for non-shared clonotypes. Naive subsets generally had larger estimated clonotype richness than memory subsets. Sharing across a few donors was observed for roughly 5.4% of naive CD4, less than 4% of naive CD8, over 2% of memory CD4, and around 0.44% of memory CD8 clonotypes. Pairwise subsampling led to the expectation that sequencing depth would affect the degree of clonotype sharing among donors. Sampling was limited to blood, and TCR repertoires in tissue likely differ from TCR repertoires in blood.

The sequencing sample was made of naive CD4+ T cells sorted from blood. The cell subset or site label corresponds to: CD45RA+ positively selected. This receptor was taken from a man aged 30-40 years in good health. In this chain, TRBV5-3 is recombined with TRBJ1-2; the D segment cannot be called with confidence. TRBV5-3 counts as an open reading frame of uncertain function. In nucleotides, the sequence is TGTGCCAGAAGCGGTCGCCGTCGTGTCACAGAATTAAACTATGGCTACACCTTC. Translated, this is CARSGRRRVTELNYGYTF.